The TCR beta chain under discussion was sequenced for a study of Ad26.COV2.S vaccination and SARS-CoV-2 variants. Described treatment: over 15 received Ad26.COV2.S at low or high dose, single or two shots; about 5 received placebo; per-sample allocation not given. Following the first vaccine or placebo injection, samples were taken on day 63. TCRdb's copy holds only in-frame clones and misses some; the assay was immunoSEQ multiplex PCR. The sample holds hundreds of thousands of clones; about 87% are singletons and the top ten take 6.4%. The source of this sequence is a person between 18 and 60 years old who received the Ad26.COV2.S COVID-19 vaccine or a placebo. Specimen: peripheral blood, collected in a trial of Ad26.COV2.S vaccine versus placebo.

This CDR3 reads CASSIRGLGGYTF. The CDR3 region has the DNA TGTGCCAGTAGCATCAGGGGGCTTGGTGGCTACACCTTC. The rearrangement uses TRBV19 and TRBJ1-2; 8 bases map to TRBD1. The V gene end was trimmed by 6 bases and the J gene end by 7 bases; junction bases not matched to a gene: 7. Germline lookup yields CDR1 LNHDA and CDR2 SQIVND (reference sequence). This CDR3 has 13 amino acids.